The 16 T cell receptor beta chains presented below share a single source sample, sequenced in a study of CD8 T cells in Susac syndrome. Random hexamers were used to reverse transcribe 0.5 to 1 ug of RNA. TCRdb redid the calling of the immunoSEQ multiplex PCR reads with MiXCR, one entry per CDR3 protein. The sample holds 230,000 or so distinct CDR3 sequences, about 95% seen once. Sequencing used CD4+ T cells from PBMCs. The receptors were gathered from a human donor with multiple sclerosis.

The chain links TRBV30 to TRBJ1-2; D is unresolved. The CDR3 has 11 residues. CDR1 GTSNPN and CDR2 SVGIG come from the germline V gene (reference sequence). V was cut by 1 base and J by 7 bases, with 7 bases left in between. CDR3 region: CAWSGEVGYTF. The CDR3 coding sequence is TGTGCCTGGAGTGGGGAGGTTGGCTACACCTTC.

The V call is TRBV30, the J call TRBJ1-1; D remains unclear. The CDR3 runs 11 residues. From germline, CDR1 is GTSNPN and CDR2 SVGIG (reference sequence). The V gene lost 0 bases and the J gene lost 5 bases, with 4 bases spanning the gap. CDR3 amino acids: CAWSVQTEAFF. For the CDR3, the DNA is TGTGCCTGGAGTGTACAAACTGAAGCTTTCTTT. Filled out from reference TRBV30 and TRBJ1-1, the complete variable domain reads SQTIHQWPATLVQPVGSPLSLECTVEGTSNPNLYWYRQAAGRGLQLLFYSVGIGQISSEVPQNLSASRPQDRQFILSSKKLLLSDSGFYLCAWSVQTEAFFGQGTRLTVV.

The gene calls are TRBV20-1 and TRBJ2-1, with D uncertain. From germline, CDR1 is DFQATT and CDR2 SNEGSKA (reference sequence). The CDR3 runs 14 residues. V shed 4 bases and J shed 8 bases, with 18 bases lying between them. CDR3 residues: CSATRSSTIHEQFF. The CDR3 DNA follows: TGCAGTGCTACCCGGTCGTCAACCATCCATGAGCAGTTCTTC.

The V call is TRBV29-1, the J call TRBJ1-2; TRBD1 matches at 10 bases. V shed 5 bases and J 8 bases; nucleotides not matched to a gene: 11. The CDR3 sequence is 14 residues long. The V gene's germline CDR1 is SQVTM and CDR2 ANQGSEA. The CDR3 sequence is CSVRTTGTGVGYTF. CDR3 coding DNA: TGCAGCGTTCGAACCACCGGGACAGGGGTGGGCTACACCTTC. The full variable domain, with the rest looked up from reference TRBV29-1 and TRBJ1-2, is SAVISQKPSRDICQRGTSLTIQCQVDSQVTMMFWYRQQPGQSLTLIATANQGSEATYESGFVIDKFPISRPNLTFSTLTVSNMSPEDSSIYLCSVRTTGTGVGYTFGSGTRLTVV.

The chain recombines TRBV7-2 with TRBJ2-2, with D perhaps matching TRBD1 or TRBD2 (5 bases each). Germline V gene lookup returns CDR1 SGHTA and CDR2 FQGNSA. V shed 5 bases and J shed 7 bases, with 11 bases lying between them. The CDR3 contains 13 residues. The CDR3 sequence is CASSPRGDGELFF. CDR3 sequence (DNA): TGTGCCAGCAGCCCCCGGGGCGACGGGGAGCTGTTTTTT.

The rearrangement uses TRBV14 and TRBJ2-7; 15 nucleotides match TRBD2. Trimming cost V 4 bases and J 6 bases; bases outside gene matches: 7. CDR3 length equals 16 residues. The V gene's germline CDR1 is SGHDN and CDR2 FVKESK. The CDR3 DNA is TGTGCCAGCAGCCCCTATGGACTAGCGGGAGGGCGCGAGCAGTACTTC. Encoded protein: CASSPYGLAGGREQYF.

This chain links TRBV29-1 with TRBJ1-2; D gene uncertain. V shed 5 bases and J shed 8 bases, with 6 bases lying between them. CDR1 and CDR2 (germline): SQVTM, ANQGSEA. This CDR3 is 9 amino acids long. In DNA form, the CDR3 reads TGCAGCGTTAAGTTAGGCTACACCTTC. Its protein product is CSVKLGYTF.

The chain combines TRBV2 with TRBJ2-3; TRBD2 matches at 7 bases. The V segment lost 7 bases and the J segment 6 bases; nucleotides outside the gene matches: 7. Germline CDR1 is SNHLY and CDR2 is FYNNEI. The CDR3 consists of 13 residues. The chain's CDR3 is CASTGLVFDTQYF. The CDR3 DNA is TGTGCCAGCACCGGACTAGTGTTTGATACGCAGTATTTT.

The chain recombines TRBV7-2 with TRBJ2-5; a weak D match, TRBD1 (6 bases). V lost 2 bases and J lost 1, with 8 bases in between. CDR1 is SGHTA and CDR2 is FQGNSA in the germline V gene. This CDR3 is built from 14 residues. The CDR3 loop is CASSLNRVQETQYF. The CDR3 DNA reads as TGTGCCAGCAGCTTAAACAGGGTCCAAGAGACCCAGTACTTC.

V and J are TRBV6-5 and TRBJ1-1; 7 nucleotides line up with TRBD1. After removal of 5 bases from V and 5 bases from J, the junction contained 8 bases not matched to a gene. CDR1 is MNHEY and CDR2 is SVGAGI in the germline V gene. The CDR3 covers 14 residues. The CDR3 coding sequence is TGTGCCAGCAGTCACGACAGGGTCTCTACTGAAGCTTTCTTT. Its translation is CASSHDRVSTEAFF.

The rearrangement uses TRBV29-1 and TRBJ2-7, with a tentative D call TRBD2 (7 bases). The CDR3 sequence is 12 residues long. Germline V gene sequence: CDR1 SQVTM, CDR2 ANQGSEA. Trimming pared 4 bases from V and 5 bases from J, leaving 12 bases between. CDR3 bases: TGCAGCGTTGTCAGGGGAGGGCACGAGCAGTACTTC. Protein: CSVVRGGHEQYF.

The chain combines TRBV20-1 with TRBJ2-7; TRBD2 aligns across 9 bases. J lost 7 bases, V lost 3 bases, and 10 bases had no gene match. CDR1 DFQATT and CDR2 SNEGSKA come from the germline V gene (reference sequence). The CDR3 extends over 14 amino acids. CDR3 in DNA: TGCAGTGCTAGTCCGGCTAGCGGGGCCTGGGAGCAGTACTTC. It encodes CSASPASGAWEQYF.

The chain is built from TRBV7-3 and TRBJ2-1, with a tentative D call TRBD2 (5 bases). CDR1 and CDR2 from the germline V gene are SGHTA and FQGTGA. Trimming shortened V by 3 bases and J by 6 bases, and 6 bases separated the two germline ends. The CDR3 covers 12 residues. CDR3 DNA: TGTGCCAGCAGCTTTAGCGCCAATGAGCAGTTCTTC. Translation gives CASSFSANEQFF.

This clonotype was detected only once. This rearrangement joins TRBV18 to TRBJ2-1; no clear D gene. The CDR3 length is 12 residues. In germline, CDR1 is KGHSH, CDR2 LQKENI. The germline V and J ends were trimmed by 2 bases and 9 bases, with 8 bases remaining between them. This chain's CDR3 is CASSPMQTEQFF. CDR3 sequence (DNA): TGTGCCAGCTCACCAATGCAGACTGAGCAGTTCTTC. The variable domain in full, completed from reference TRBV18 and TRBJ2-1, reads NAGVMQNPRHLVRRRGQEARLRCSPMKGHSHVYWYRQLPEEGLKFMVYLQKENIIDESGMPKERFSAEFPKEGPSILRIQQVVRGDSAAYFCASSPMQTEQFFGPGTRLTVL.

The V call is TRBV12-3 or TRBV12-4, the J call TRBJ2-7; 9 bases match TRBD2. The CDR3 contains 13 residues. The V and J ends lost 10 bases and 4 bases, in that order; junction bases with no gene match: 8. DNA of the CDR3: TGTGCCACCAGACCCAGCGGGGGGTACGAGCAGTACTTC. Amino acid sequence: CATRPSGGYEQYF.

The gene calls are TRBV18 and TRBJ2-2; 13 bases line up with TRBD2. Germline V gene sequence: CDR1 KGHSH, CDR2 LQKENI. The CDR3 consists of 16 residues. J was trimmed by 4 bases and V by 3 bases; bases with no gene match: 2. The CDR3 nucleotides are TGTGCCAGCTCACCTAGACTAGCGGGAGGCACCGGGGAGCTGTTTTTT. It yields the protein CASSPRLAGGTGELFF.